The 27 T cell receptor beta chains below come from one sample, sequenced in a study of regulatory T cells in long-lasting Graves disease. Library construction for TCR beta used iRepertoire HTBI primers and Arm-PCR of CDR3 regions. MiXCR was run by TCRdb on the multiplex PCR reads, yielding one entry per CDR3 protein. The sample yields around 500,000 distinct CDR3 sequences, around 20% seen once. Time point reported: persistent/refractory GD, antithyroid drugs over 5 years with positive TRAb. After RNA was extracted from PBMCs, the TCR library was made from it. The sample in question was peripheral blood mononuclear cells (PBMCs), obtained when the disease was refractory, from a patient treated with antithyroid drugs. These TCRs come from a female donor with Graves disease.

This clonotype has more than one count but fewer than ten. CDR3 sequence: CASSEGGFDEKLFF. The CDR3 DNA reads as TGCGCCAGCAGCGAAGGGGGATTTGATGAAAAACTGTTTTTT. The chain is built from TRBV5-1 and TRBJ1-4; tentative D call: TRBD1 (6 bases). V was clipped by 4 bases and J by 6 bases, with 13 bases between them. Germline CDR1 and CDR2: SGHRS and YFSETQ. The length of the CDR3 is 14 residues. Full variable domain (outside the CDR3, taken from reference TRBV5-1 and TRBJ1-4): KAGVTQTPRYLIKTRGQQVTLSCSPISGHRSVSWYQQTPGQGLQFLFEYFSETQRNKGNFPGRFSGRQFSNSRSEMNVSTLELGDSALYLCASSEGGFDEKLFFGSGTQLSVL.

The chain joins TRBV5-4 to TRBJ2-7; 10 nucleotides match TRBD2. The V gene end was trimmed by 2 bases and the J gene end by 5 bases; junction bases not matched to a gene: 4. Looked up from germline, CDR1 is SGHNT and CDR2 is YYREEE (reference sequence). The CDR3 spans 14 residues. CDR3 coding DNA: TGTGCCAGCAGCTTTGCTAGCGGGAGCAACGAGCAGTACTTC. It specifies CASSFASGSNEQYF.

The chain employs TRBV7-8 and TRBJ1-3; TRBD1 matches 7 bases. The CDR3 consists of 15 residues. The junction had 2 bases not matched to a gene; V was cut back by 1 base and J by 2 bases. Germline V gives CDR1 SGHVS, CDR2 FQNEAQ. Here the CDR3 reads CASSLGQGAGNTIYF. DNA for the CDR3: TGTGCCAGCAGCTTAGGGCAGGGGGCTGGAAACACCATATATTTT.

The chain employs TRBV7-9 and TRBJ2-2; TRBD1 agrees at 11 bases. Germline CDR1 and CDR2: SEHNR and FQNEAQ (reference sequence). Unmatched junction bases numbered 13, after V lost 5 bases and J lost 5 bases. This CDR3 is built from 18 residues. CDR3 coding DNA: TGTGCCAGCAGCGCCGAGACCCTCGGGACAGGGGGGACCGGGGAGCTGTTTTTT. Translation: CASSAETLGTGGTGELFF.

This clonotype has at least ten counts. V usage is TRBV11-1 and J usage is TRBJ2-5, with 7 bases lining up with TRBD1. The germline V gene has CDR1 SGHAT and CDR2 FQDESV (reference sequence). The CDR3 spans 14 residues. V lost 1 base to trimming and J lost 3 bases; unmatched junction nucleotides: 2. CDR3 sequence reads: CASSLEGTEETQYF. CDR3 coding DNA: TGTGCCAGCAGCTTAGAAGGGACAGAAGAGACCCAGTACTTC. The full variable domain, completed using reference TRBV11-1 and TRBJ2-5, is EAEVAQSPRYKITEKSQAVAFWCDPISGHATLYWYRQILGQGPELLVQFQDESVVDDSQLPKDRFSAERLKGVDSTLKIQPAELGDSAMYLCASSLEGTEETQYFGPGTRLLVL.

The CDR3 coding sequence is TGTGCCAGCAGTGAAGGGGTACGGCAAGAGACCCAGTACTTC. It translates to CASSEGVRQETQYF. The rearrangement links TRBV6-1 to TRBJ2-5, with unresolved D. Trimming pared 1 base from V and 2 bases from J, leaving 8 bases between. Per the germline V gene, CDR1 is MNHNS and CDR2 is SASEGT. There are 14 residues in the CDR3.

A remark on this clonotype: Given a much more abundant clone one base away, this may be a read error. This CDR3 is CSVETTGTYGYTF. The DNA for the CDR3 is TGCAGCGTTGAAACGACAGGCACCTATGGCTACACCTTC. The V and J genes are TRBV29-1 and TRBJ1-2; possible D gene TRBD1, 6 bases. Deletions cut 2 bases from V and 4 bases from J, with 11 bases between. Looked up from germline, CDR1 is SQVTM and CDR2 is ANQGSEA. This CDR3 spans 13 amino acids.

This clonotype turned up a few times. This chain connects TRBV7-2 to TRBJ2-7; no clear D gene. Germline values: CDR1 SGHTA, CDR2 FQGNSA. Trimming removed 2 bases from V and 0 bases from J, with 11 bases in between. The CDR3 has 15 amino acids. The CDR3 sequence is CASSLSPVSSYEQYF. CDR3 in DNA: TGTGCCAGCAGCTTATCTCCGGTAAGCTCCTACGAGCAGTACTTC.

This clonotype was counted ten times or more. The chain is built from TRBV12-5 and TRBJ1-5; tentatively, D is TRBD1 (5 bases). The CDR3 has 15 amino acids. The V end lost 3 bases, the J end lost 4 bases, and 13 bases lay between the germline ends. Germline V gives CDR1 LGHNT, CDR2 FRNRAP. The CDR3 spells CASGLGDGGNQPQHF. CDR3 bases: TGTGCTAGTGGTTTAGGGGACGGTGGGAATCAGCCCCAGCATTTT. Supplemented by reference TRBV12-5 and TRBJ1-5, the full variable domain reads DARVTQTPRHKVTEMGQEVTMRCQPILGHNTVFWYRQTMMQGLELLAYFRNRAPLDDSGMPKDRFSAEMPDATLATLKIQPSEPRDSAVYFCASGLGDGGNQPQHFGDGTRLSIL.

A few counts support this clonotype. CDR3 in DNA: TGTGCCAGCAGTGAAGCAGGTCTAGCGGGTTGGCGGACCCAGTACTTC. Its protein is CASSEAGLAGWRTQYF. The V gene is TRBV6-1, the J gene TRBJ2-5, with TRBD2 identical over 8 bases. The ends lost 0 bases at V and 7 bases at J; junction bases unmatched: 10. Per germline, CDR1 MNHNS and CDR2 SASEGT. The CDR3 spans 16 residues.

Many counts were recorded for this clonotype. The rearrangement uses TRBV12-3 or TRBV12-4 and TRBJ2-5; D gene ambiguous. The CDR3 consists of 13 residues. The V end lost 3 bases, the J end lost 5 bases, and 10 bases lay between the germline ends. The CDR3 sequence: CASSFGRRETQYF. The DNA of the CDR3 is TGTGCCAGCAGTTTCGGGCGGCGGGAGACCCAGTACTTC.

This clonotype has a count of ten or more. This chain connects TRBV6-1 to TRBJ2-7; D tentatively fits TRBD1 or TRBD2 (5 bases each). Germline V gene sequence: CDR1 MNHNS, CDR2 SASEGT. CDR3 size: 14 residues. V was cut by 7 bases and J by 1 base, with 14 bases left in between. The CDR3 reads CASTSRDGSYEQYF. CDR3 DNA sequence: TGTGCCAGCACCTCTCGGGACGGATCCTACGAGCAGTACTTC.

The chain combines TRBV28 with TRBJ2-3; TRBD2 matches at 7 bases. The CDR3 extends over 14 amino acids. Trimming took 7 bases from V and 2 from J; bases not matched to a gene: 6. CDR1 MDHEN and CDR2 SYDVKM come from the germline V gene. CDR3 DNA: TGTGCCAGCAACGAGCAGCGGGACACAGATACGCAGTATTTT. Amino acid sequence: CASNEQRDTDTQYF.

The chain recombines TRBV28 with TRBJ2-7; the match to TRBD2 covers 7 bases. Germline CDR1 reads MDHEN; CDR2 reads SYDVKM. This CDR3 has 16 amino acids. J lost 4 bases, V lost 4 bases, and 13 bases had no gene match. This CDR3 is CASSYSAAGLEYEQYF. The CDR3 coding sequence is TGTGCCAGCAGTTACTCAGCAGCGGGACTCGAATACGAGCAGTACTTC. The whole variable domain, remainder taken from reference TRBV28 and TRBJ2-7, is DVKVTQSSRYLVKRTGEKVFLECVQDMDHENMFWYRQDPGLGLRLIYFSYDVKMKEKGDIPEGYSVSREKKERFSLILESASTNQTSMYLCASSYSAAGLEYEQYFGPGTRLTVT.

This clonotype appeared many times. The chain uses TRBV12-3 or TRBV12-4 and TRBJ1-2; D ambiguous. V lost 5 bases and J lost 7, with 14 bases in between. This CDR3 comprises 13 residues. The CDR3 bases are TGTGCCAGCAGTCCCCGGTATGAGTTTGGCTACACCTTC. Its protein is CASSPRYEFGYTF.

This rearrangement joins TRBV6-5 to TRBJ2-2, with 7 positions matching TRBD1. Per the germline V gene, CDR1 is MNHEY and CDR2 is SVGAGI. Trimming took 3 bases from V and 4 from J; bases not matched to a gene: 8. The CDR3 extends over 16 amino acids. The CDR3 nucleotides read TGTGCCAGCAGTTATACCCCGACAGGGCTCACCGGGGAGCTGTTTTTT. Translating gives CASSYTPTGLTGELFF.

The V and J genes are TRBV2 and TRBJ2-1; D gene uncertain. V was pared by 4 bases and J by 5 bases, with 12 bases between. The CDR3 has 14 amino acids. Germline CDR1 is SNHLY and CDR2 is FYNNEI. DNA for the CDR3: TGTGCCAGCAGTGCACAAGACATCGACAATGAGCAGTTCTTC. Translating gives CASSAQDIDNEQFF. Variable domain in full (rest from reference TRBV2 and TRBJ2-1): EPEVTQTPSHQVTQMGQEVILRCVPISNHLYFYWYRQILGQKVEFLVSFYNNEISEKSEIFDDQFSVERPDGSNFTLKIRSTKLEDSAMYFCASSAQDIDNEQFFGPGTRLTVL.

This clonotype was seen at least ten times. The V and J genes are TRBV6-2 or TRBV6-3 and TRBJ2-2, with D tentatively TRBD1 (6 bases). Germline CDR1 is MNHEY and CDR2 is SVGEGT. The V and J ends lost 2 bases and 5 bases respectively, with 12 bases between them. This CDR3 has 15 amino acids. DNA of the CDR3: TGTGCCAGCAGTTACACAAAACAGGGAACCGGGGAGCTGTTTTTT. Translation gives CASSYTKQGTGELFF.

This rearrangement joins TRBV12-3 or TRBV12-4 to TRBJ2-1; 7 bases fit TRBD1. CDR3 size: 14 residues. The trim removed 4 bases at V and 5 bases at J, leaving 5 bases unmatched. The CDR3 nucleotides are TGTGCCAGCAGTTCCCCCGGACAGGACAATGAGCAGTTCTTC. This encodes CASSSPGQDNEQFF.

The chain carries TRBV30 and TRBJ2-7, with 7 bases fitting TRBD1. Trimming at V came to 0 bases and at J to 4 bases, leaving 6 bases not matched to a gene. CDR3 length: 14 amino acids. Germline V gene sequence: CDR1 GTSNPN, CDR2 SVGIG (reference sequence). CDR3 amino acids: CAWSVKGARYEQYF. The CDR3 DNA reads as TGTGCCTGGAGTGTGAAGGGGGCGCGTTACGAGCAGTACTTC. The entire variable domain, with the rest obtained from reference TRBV30 and TRBJ2-7, is as follows: SQTIHQWPATLVQPVGSPLSLECTVEGTSNPNLYWYRQAAGRGLQLLFYSVGIGQISSEVPQNLSASRPQDRQFILSSKKLLLSDSGFYLCAWSVKGARYEQYFGPGTRLTVT.

Many counts were recorded for this clonotype. J is TRBJ1-1 and V is TRBV13, with a tentative D call TRBD1 (5 bases). With 0 bases removed from V and 2 bases from J, the gap between germline ends came to 13 bases. CDR3 length: 16 amino acids. Germline-derived CDR1 and CDR2 are PRHDT and FYEKMQ (reference sequence). CDR3 sequence: CASSLGLGGTNTEAFF. Written as DNA, the CDR3 is TGTGCCAGCAGCTTAGGCCTCGGGGGGACTAACACTGAAGCTTTCTTT.

This clonotype was seen many times. The chain links TRBV18 to TRBJ2-5; no definite D call. Per germline, CDR1 KGHSH and CDR2 LQKENI. Trimming took 1 base from V and 4 from J, leaving 7 bases between them. The CDR3 extends over 13 amino acids. DNA for the CDR3: TGTGCCAGCTCACCACTTCCAGGAGAGACCCAGTACTTC. Amino acids: CASSPLPGETQYF.

This clonotype appeared many times. CDR3 amino acids: CASSWDTSSPLHF. In DNA form, the CDR3 reads TGTGCCAGCAGCTGGGACACGTCTTCACCCCTCCACTTT. V usage is TRBV11-3 and J usage is TRBJ1-6; tentatively, D is TRBD1 (6 bases). V gave up 4 bases and J gave up 9 bases, with 10 bases separating them. Germline values: CDR1 SGHNT, CDR2 YENEEA. The CDR3 is 13 amino acids.

The J gene is TRBJ2-2, the V gene TRBV29-1; D is ambiguous. Germline-derived CDR1 and CDR2 are SQVTM and ANQGSEA. V lost 1 base and J lost 6, with 6 bases in between. The CDR3 totals 12 residues. CDR3 nucleotides: TGCAGCGTTGAAGGCAGGCCCGGGGAGCTGTTTTTT. It encodes CSVEGRPGELFF.

The chain uses TRBV10-3 and TRBJ1-1; D gene unclear. Per germline, CDR1 ENHRY and CDR2 SYGVKD. The V and J ends lost 2 bases and 0 bases respectively, with 10 bases between them. This CDR3 spans 15 amino acids. The CDR3 region is CAISESTMMNTEAFF. The DNA of the CDR3 is TGTGCCATCAGTGAGAGTACAATGATGAACACTGAAGCTTTCTTT.

In its sample, this clonotype was seen a few times. V usage is TRBV14 and J usage is TRBJ2-7; no reliable D call. This CDR3 has 14 amino acids. In germline, CDR1 is SGHDN, CDR2 FVKESK. V lost 1 base, J lost 5 bases, and 12 bases lay in between. CDR3 protein: CASSQVIDGHEQYF. The CDR3 DNA is TGTGCCAGCAGCCAAGTAATTGACGGGCACGAGCAGTACTTC. Based on the CDR3 plus reference TRBV14 and TRBJ2-7, the full variable domain is EAGVTQFPSHSVIEKGQTVTLRCDPISGHDNLYWYRRVMGKEIKFLLHFVKESKQDESGMPNNRFLAERTGGTYSTLKVQPAELEDSGVYFCASSQVIDGHEQYFGPGTRLTVT.

There are many counts of this clonotype. This chain links TRBV7-2 with TRBJ2-3; D may be TRBD2 (5 bases). CDR1 and CDR2 (germline): SGHTA, FQGNSA. The CDR3 is made up of 17 amino acids. The ends were cut back, 4 bases at V and 1 base at J, with 18 bases in the middle. CDR3 sequence: CASSSRGGRLRTDTQYF. In DNA form, the CDR3 reads TGTGCCAGCAGCTCCCGGGGTGGGCGACTCCGCACAGATACGCAGTATTTT.